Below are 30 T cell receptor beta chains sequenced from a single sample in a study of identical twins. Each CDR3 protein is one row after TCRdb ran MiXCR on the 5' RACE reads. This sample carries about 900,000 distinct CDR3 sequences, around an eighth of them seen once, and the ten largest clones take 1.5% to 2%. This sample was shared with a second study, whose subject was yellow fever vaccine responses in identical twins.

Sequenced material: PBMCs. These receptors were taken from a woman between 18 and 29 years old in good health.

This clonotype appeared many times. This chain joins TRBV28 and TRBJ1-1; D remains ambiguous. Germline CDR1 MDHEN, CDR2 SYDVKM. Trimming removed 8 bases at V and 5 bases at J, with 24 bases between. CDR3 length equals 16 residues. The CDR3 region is CASPPRWGSMRTEAFF. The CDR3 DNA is TGTGCCAGCCCCCCAAGGTGGGGTTCGATGAGGACTGAAGCTTTCTTT.

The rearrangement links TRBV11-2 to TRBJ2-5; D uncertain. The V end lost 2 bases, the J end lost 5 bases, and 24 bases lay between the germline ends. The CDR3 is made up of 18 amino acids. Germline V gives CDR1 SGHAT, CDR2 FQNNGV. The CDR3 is CASSLISLPGPVGETQYF. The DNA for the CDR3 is TGTGCCAGCAGCTTAATCAGCCTCCCTGGGCCAGTGGGGGAGACCCAGTACTTC.

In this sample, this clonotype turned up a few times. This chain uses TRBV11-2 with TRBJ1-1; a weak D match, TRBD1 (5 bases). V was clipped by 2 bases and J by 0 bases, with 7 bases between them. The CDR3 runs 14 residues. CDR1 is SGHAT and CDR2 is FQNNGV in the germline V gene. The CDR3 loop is CASSLLRVNTEAFF. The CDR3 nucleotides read TGTGCCAGCAGCTTACTCAGGGTGAACACTGAAGCTTTCTTT.

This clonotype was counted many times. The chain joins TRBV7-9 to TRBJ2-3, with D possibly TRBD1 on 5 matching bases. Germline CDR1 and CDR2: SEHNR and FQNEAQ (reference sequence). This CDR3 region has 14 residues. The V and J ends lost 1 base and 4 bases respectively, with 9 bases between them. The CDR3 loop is CASSLDVGPDTQYF. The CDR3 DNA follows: TGTGCCAGCAGCTTAGATGTGGGGCCAGATACGCAGTATTTT.

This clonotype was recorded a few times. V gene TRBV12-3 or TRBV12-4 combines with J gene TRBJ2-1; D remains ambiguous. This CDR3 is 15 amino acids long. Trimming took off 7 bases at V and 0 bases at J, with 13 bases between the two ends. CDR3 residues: CASTPDGVSYNEQFF. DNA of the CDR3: TGTGCCAGCACTCCCGATGGGGTCTCCTACAATGAGCAGTTCTTC.

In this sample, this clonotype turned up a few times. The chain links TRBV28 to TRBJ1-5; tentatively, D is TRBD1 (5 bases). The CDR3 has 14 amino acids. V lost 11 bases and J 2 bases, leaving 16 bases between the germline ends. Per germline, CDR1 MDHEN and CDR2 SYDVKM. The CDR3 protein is CADSEVRGNQPQHF. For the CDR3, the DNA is TGTGCCGACAGTGAGGTCCGTGGCAATCAGCCCCAGCATTTT.

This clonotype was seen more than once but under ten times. The CDR3 DNA sequence: TGTGCCAGCAGCGACAGCGGGGAGAGCTCCTACAATGAGCAGTTCTTC. This translates into CASSDSGESSYNEQFF. V gene TRBV11-2 combines with J gene TRBJ2-1, with TRBD2 matching 7 bases. The junction had 7 bases not matched to a gene; V was cut back by 5 bases and J by 0 bases. The germline V gene encodes CDR1 SGHAT and CDR2 FQNNGV. The length of the CDR3 is 16 residues.

The CDR3 sequence is CASSASPSGTGELFF. The CDR3 coding sequence is TGTGCCAGCAGCGCAAGTCCCAGCGGCACCGGGGAGCTGTTTTTT. The chain uses TRBV9 and TRBJ2-2; TRBD2 might be the D (5 bases). Per germline, CDR1 SGDLS and CDR2 YYNGEE. V gave up 3 bases and J gave up 4 bases, with 13 bases separating them. The length of the CDR3 is 15 residues.

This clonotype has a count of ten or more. The CDR3 here is CASSTQGLAGGGEQFF. DNA for the CDR3: TGCGCCAGCAGCACGCAGGGACTAGCGGGAGGTGGTGAGCAGTTCTTC. This sequence joins TRBV5-1 and TRBJ2-1, with TRBD2 matching over 15 bases. The CDR3 has 16 residues. Germline CDR1 is SGHRS and CDR2 is YFSETQ. J gave up 9 bases and V 4 bases, and 8 bases lay outside the gene matches. Based on the CDR3 plus reference TRBV5-1 and TRBJ2-1, the full variable domain is KAGVTQTPRYLIKTRGQQVTLSCSPISGHRSVSWYQQTPGQGLQFLFEYFSETQRNKGNFPGRFSGRQFSNSRSEMNVSTLELGDSALYLCASSTQGLAGGGEQFFGPGTRLTVL.

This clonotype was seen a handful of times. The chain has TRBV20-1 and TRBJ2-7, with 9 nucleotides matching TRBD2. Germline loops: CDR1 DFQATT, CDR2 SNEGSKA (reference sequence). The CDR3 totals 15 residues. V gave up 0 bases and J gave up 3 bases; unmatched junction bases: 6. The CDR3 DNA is TGCAGTGCTAGAGATCGGGCGGGAGGGTTCTACGAGCAGTACGTC. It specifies CSARDRAGGFYEQYV.

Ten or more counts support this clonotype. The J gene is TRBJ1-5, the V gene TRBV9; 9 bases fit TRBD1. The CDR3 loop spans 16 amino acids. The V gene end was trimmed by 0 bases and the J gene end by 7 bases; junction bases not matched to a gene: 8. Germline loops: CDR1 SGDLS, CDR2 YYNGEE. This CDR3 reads CASSVDSGTGNQPQHF. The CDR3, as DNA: TGTGCCAGCAGCGTAGACTCCGGGACAGGGAACCAGCCCCAGCATTTT. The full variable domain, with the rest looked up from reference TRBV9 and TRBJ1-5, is DSGVTQTPKHLITATGQRVTLRCSPRSGDLSVYWYQQSLDQGLQFLIQYYNGEERAKGNILERFSAQQFPDLHSELNLSSLELGDSALYFCASSVDSGTGNQPQHFGDGTRLSIL.

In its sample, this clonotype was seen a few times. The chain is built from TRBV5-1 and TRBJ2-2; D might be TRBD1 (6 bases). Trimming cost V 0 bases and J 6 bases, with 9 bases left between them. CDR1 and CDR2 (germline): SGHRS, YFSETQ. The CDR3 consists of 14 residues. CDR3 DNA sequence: TGCGCCAGCAGCTTGGATCCAGGGGCCGGGGAGCTGTTTTTT. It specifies CASSLDPGAGELFF.

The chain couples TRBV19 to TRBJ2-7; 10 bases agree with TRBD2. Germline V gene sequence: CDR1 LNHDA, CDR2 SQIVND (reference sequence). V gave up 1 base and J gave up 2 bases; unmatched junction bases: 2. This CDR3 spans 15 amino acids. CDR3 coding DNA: TGTGCCAGTAGTATAGCACTAGCGGGGACCTACGAGCAGTACTTC. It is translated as CASSIALAGTYEQYF. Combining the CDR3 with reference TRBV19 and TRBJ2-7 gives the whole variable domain DGGITQSPKYLFRKEGQNVTLSCEQNLNHDAMYWYRQDPGQGLRLIYYSQIVNDFQKGDIAEGYSVSREKKESFPLTVTSAQKNPTAFYLCASSIALAGTYEQYFGPGTRLTVT.

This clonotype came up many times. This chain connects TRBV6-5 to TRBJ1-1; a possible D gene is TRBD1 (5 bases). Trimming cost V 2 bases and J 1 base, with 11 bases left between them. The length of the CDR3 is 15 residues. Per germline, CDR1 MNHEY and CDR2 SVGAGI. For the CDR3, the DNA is TGTGCCAGCAGTTACGGTACAGGATGGAACACTGAAGCTTTCTTT. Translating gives CASSYGTGWNTEAFF.

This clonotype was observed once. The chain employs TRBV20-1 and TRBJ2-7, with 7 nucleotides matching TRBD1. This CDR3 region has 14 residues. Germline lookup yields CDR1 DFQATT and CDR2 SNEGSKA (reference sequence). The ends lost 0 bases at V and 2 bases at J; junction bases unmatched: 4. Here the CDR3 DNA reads TGCAGTGCTAGAGAGTCCGGGACAGCCTACGAGCAGTACGTC. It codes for CSARESGTAYEQYV.

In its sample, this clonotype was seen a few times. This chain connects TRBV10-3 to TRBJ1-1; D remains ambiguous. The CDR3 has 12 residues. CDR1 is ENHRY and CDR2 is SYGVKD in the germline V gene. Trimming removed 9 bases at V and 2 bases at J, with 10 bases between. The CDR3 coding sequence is TGTGCCATTAGTAAGGGAAACACTGAAGCTTTCTTT. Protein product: CAISKGNTEAFF.

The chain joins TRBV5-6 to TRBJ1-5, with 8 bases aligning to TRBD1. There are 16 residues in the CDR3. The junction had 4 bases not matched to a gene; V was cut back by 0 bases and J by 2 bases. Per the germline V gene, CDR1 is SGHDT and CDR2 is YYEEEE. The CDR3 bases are TGTGCCAGCAGCTTGGGGACAGGGATGGGCAATCAGCCCCAGCATTTT. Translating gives CASSLGTGMGNQPQHF. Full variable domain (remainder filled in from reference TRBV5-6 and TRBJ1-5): DAGVTQSPTHLIKTRGQQVTLRCSPKSGHDTVSWYQQALGQGPQFIFQYYEEEERQRGNFPDRFSGHQFPNYSSELNVNALLLGDSALYLCASSLGTGMGNQPQHFGDGTRLSIL.

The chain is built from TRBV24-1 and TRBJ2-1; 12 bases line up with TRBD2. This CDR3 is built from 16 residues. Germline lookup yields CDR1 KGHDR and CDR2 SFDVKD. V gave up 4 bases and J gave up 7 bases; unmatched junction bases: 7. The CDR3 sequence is CATSDQLTSGGNEQFF. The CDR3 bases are TGTGCCACCAGTGACCAGCTGACTAGCGGGGGTAATGAGCAGTTCTTC.

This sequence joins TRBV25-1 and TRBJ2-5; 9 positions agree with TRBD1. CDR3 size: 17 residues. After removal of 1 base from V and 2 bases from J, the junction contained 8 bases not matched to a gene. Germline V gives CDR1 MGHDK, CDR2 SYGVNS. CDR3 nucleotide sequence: TGTGCCAGCAGTGAATGGGGACAGGGAAGGCAACAAGAGACCCAGTACTTC. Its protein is CASSEWGQGRQQETQYF.

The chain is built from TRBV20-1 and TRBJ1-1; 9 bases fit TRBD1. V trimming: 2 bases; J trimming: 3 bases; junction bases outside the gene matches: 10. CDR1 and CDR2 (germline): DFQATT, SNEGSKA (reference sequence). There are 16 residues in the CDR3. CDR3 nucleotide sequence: TGCAGTGCTAGACCGGACAGGGGTGGATTGGACACTGAAGCTTTCTTT. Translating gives CSARPDRGGLDTEAFF.

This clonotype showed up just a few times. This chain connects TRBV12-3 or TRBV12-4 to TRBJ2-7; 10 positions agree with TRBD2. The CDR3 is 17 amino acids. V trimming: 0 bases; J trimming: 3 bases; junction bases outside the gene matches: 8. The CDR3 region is CASSLAPLSGGVYEQYF. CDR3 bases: TGTGCCAGCAGTTTAGCCCCCCTAAGCGGGGGGGTCTACGAGCAGTACTTC.

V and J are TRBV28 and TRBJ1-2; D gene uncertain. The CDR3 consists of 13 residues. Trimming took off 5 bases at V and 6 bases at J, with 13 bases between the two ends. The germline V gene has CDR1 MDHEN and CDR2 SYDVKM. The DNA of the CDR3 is TGTGCCAGCAGTCCCACATCAATTCATGGCTACACCTTC. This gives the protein CASSPTSIHGYTF.

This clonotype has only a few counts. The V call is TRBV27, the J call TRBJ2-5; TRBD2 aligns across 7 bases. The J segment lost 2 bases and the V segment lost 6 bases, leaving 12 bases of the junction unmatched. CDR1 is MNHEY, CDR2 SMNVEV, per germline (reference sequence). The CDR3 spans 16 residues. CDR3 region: CASRPISRTRQETQYF. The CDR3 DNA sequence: TGTGCCAGCAGACCTATTAGTAGGACTAGACAAGAGACCCAGTACTTC.

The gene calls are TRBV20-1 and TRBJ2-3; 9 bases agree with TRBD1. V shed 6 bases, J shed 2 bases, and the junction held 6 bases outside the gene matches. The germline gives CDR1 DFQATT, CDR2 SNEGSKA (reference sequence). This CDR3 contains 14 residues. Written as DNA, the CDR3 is TGCAGTGCGGCACAGGGGGCTCCCACAGATACGCAGTATTTT. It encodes CSAAQGAPTDTQYF.

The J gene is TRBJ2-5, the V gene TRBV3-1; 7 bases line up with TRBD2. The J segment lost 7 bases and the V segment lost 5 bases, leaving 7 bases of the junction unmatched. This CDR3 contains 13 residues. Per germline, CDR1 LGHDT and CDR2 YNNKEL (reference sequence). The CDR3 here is CASSGSREGTQYF. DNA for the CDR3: TGTGCCAGCAGCGGGAGTAGGGAGGGGACCCAGTACTTC.

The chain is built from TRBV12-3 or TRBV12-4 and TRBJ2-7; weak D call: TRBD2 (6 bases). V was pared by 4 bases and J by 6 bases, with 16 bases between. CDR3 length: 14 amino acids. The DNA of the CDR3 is TGTGCCAGCAGTTCCGCGGGAACCCTCGGCGAGCAGTACTTC. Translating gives CASSSAGTLGEQYF.

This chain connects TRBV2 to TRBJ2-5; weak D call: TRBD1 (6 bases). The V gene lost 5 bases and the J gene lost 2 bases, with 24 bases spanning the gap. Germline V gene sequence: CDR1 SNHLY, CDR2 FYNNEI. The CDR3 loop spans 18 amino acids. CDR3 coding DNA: TGTGCCAGCAGTTTAAACGCATGGCAGGGGATAAAGCAAGAGACCCAGTACTTC. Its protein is CASSLNAWQGIKQETQYF. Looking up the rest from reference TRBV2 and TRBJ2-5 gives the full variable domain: EPEVTQTPSHQVTQMGQEVILRCVPISNHLYFYWYRQILGQKVEFLVSFYNNEISEKSEIFDDQFSVERPDGSNFTLKIRSTKLEDSAMYFCASSLNAWQGIKQETQYFGPGTRLLVL.

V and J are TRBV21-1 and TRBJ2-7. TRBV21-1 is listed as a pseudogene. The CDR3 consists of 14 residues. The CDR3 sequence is CASSKKSGLYEQYV. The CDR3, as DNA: TGTGCCAGCAGCAAAAAAAGTGGGCTTTACGAGCAGTACGTC.

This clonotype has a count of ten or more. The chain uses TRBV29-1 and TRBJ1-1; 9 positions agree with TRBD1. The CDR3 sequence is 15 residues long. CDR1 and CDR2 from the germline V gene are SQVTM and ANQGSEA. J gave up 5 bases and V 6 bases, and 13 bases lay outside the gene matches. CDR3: CSVAGPGQGRTEAFF. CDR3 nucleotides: TGCAGCGTCGCCGGTCCTGGACAGGGGAGGACTGAAGCTTTCTTT.

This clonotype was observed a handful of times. The CDR3 is CSARAFSGSGGYEQYF. CDR3 DNA: TGCAGTGCTAGAGCATTTAGCGGGAGTGGAGGATACGAGCAGTACTTC. The chain uses TRBV20-1 and TRBJ2-7, with 9 bases that match TRBD2. CDR3 length: 16 amino acids. The V and J ends lost 1 base and 4 bases, in that order; junction bases with no gene match: 11. Germline CDR1 reads DFQATT; CDR2 reads SNEGSKA (reference sequence).